This TCR beta chain is drawn from a study of blood T cell repertoires in COVID-19. Study as a whole: Acute and convalescent COVID-19 samples came from the United States, Italy and Spain.

Profiling relied on immunoSEQ multiplex PCR, and the TCRdb table lists in-frame clones only, not all of them. The sample yields about 57,000 clones, 75% to 95% seen once. Germline CDR1 is SGHTA and CDR2 is FQGNSA. The V and J ends lost 0 bases and 0 bases respectively, with 4 bases between them. This CDR3 region has 14 residues. Material: peripheral blood. This receptor was obtained from a man in his 60s with acute or convalescent COVID-19. The gene calls are TRBV7-2 and TRBJ2-3; no clear D gene. CDR3 residues: CASSLAQSTDTQYF. The CDR3 nucleotides are TGTGCCAGCAGCTTAGCGCAGAGCACAGATACGCAGTATTTT. Based on the CDR3 plus reference TRBV7-2 and TRBJ2-3, the full variable domain is GAGVSQSPSNKVTEKGKDVELRCDPISGHTALYWYRQSLGQGLEFLIYFQGNSAPDKSGLPSDRFSAERTGGSVSTLTIQRTQQEDSAVYLCASSLAQSTDTQYFGPGTRLTVL.